This TCR beta chain was identified during a study of control samples from healthy donors and cancer patients. V lost 4 bases to trimming and J lost 2 bases, with 14 bases between them. CDR3 length: 15 amino acids. The germline V gene has CDR1 WSHSY and CDR2 SAAADI. Using immunoSEQ multiplex PCR, the repertoire was profiled, and TCRdb retains in-frame clones only, with some absent. The sample has 10,000 to 15,000 clones; 90% to 95% are singletons. The clonotype originates from an older man with lung cancer. Sample: PBMCs. The chain carries TRBV10-2 and TRBJ1-2; a weak D match, TRBD1 (5 bases). CDR3 region: CASSVGREGNYGYTF. Here the CDR3 DNA reads TGCGCCAGCAGTGTAGGCAGGGAGGGAAACTATGGCTACACCTTC.